The present T cell receptor beta chain was sequenced within a study of blood T cell repertoires in COVID-19. In the authors' workflow: From reference gene primer amplification, estimates of nucleated cell counts were derived. The method was immunoSEQ multiplex PCR; TCRdb's version includes in-frame clones alone and lacks a portion of them. That table is the source of V, J and clone size, and D and trimming were worked out from the DNA. The data contain about 250,000 clones, around nine tenths of them singletons. Between the trimmed V and J ends, which lost 5 bases and 6 bases, there was a span of 15 bases. Per the germline V gene, CDR1 is LNHNV and CDR2 is YYDKDF (reference sequence). The CDR3 has 14 amino acids.

Sequencing was performed on peripheral blood. The receptor comes from a woman aged 55-75 years who had recovered from COVID-19. The chain employs TRBV15 and TRBJ2-3; D perhaps matches TRBD2 (5 bases). In DNA form, the CDR3 reads TGTGCCACCAGCGTAAGGAGGAGCGTGGATACGCAGTATTTT. As protein: CATSVRRSVDTQYF. Full variable domain (rest looked up from reference TRBV15 and TRBJ2-3): DAMVIQNPRYQVTQFGKPVTLSCSQTLNHNVMYWYQQKSSQAPKLLFHYYDKDFNNEADTPDNFQSRRPNTSFCFLDIRSPGLGDTAMYLCATSVRRSVDTQYFGPGTRLTVL.